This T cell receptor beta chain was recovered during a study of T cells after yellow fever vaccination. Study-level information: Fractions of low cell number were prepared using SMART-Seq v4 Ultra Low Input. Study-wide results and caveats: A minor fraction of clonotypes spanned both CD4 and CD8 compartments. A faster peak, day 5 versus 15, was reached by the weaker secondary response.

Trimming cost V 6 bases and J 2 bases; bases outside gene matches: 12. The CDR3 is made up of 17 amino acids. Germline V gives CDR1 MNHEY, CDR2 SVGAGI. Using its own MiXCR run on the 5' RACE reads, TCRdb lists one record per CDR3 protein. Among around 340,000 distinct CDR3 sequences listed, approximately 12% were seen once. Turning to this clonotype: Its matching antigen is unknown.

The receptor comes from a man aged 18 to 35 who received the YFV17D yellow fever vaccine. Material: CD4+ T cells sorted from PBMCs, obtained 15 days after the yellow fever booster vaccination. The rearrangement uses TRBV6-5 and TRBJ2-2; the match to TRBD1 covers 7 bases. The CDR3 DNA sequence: TGTGCCAGCAGACTCGGGACAGCTTCGATAAACACCGGGGAGCTGTTTTTT. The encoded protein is CASRLGTASINTGELFF.